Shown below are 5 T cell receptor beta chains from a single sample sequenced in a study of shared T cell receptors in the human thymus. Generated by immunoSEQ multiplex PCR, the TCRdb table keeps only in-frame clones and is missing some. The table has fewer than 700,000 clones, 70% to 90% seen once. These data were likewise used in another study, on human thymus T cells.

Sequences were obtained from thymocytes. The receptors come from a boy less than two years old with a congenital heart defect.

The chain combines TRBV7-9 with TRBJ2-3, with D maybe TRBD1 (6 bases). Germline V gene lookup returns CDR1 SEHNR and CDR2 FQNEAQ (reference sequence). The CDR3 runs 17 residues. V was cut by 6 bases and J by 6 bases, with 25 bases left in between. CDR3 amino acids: CASRVDSSSNTGDTQYF. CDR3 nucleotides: TGTGCCAGCAGGGTGGACTCGTCCTCAAACACAGGGGATACGCAGTATTTT.

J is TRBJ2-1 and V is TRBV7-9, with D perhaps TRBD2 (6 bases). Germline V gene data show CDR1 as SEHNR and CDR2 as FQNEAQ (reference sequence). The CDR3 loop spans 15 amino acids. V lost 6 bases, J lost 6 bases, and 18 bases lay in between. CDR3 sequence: CASRPGGVGGNEQFF. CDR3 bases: TGTGCCAGCAGGCCAGGCGGGGTGGGGGGCAATGAGCAGTTCTTC.

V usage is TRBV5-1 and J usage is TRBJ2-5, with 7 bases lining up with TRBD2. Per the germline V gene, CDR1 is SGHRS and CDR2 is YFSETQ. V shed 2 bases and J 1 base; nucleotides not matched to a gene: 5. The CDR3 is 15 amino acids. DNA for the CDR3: TGCGCCAGCAGCTTTCTACTAGCGTTCCAAGAGACCCAGTACTTC. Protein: CASSFLLAFQETQYF.

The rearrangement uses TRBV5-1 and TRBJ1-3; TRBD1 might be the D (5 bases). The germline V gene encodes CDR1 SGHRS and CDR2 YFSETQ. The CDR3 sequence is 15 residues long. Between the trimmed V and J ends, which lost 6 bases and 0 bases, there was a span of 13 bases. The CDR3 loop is CASKLGAYSGNTIYF. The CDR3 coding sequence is TGCGCCAGCAAGCTAGGGGCCTACTCTGGAAACACCATATATTTT.

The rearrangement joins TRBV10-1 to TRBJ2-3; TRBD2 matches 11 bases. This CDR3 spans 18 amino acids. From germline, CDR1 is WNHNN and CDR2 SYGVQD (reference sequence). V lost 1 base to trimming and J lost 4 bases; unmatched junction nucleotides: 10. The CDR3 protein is CASSEFTSGRAMADTQYF. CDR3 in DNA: TGCGCCAGCAGTGAGTTTACTAGCGGGAGAGCAATGGCAGATACGCAGTATTTT.